The clone carrying this T cell receptor beta chain was picked up many times. Its target is unknown. The sample comes from a study of early T cells in non-severe SARS-CoV-2 infection. Study-wide results and limits: VDJdb matching, biased toward anti-spike CD8 responses, missed private and CD4 specificities.

The length of the CDR3 is 13 residues. Per the germline V gene, CDR1 is SGHRS and CDR2 is YFSETQ. Between the trimmed V and J ends, which lost 3 bases and 9 bases, there was a span of 13 bases. The TCR library protocol was used to attach unique molecular identifiers. These identifiers were attached to individual cDNA molecules. TCRdb redid the calling of the 5' RACE reads with MiXCR, one entry per CDR3 protein. Among 75,000 to 80,000 distinct CDR3 sequences listed, 10% to 12% were seen once. This TCR was recovered from an adult who was a healthcare worker with PCR-confirmed SARS-CoV-2 infection or an uninfected control (not recorded which). The chain employs TRBV5-1 and TRBJ2-1; maybe TRBD2 (6 bases). The specimen was whole blood, collected at baseline. The CDR3 bases are TGCGCCAGCAGCTGGCGAAACGGGGGTGAGCAGTTCTTC. Translated, it gives CASSWRNGGEQFF.